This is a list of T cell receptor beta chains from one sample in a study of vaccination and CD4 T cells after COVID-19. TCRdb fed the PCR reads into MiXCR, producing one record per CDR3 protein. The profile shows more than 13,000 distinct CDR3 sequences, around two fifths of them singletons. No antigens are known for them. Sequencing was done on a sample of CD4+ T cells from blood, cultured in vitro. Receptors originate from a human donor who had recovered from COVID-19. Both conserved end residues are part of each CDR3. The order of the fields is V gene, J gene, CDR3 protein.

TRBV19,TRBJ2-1,CASSRGLAGGPEQFF
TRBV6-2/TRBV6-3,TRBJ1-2,CASSYSPGWGYGYTF
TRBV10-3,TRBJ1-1,CAISEQALDDTEAFF
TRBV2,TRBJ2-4,CASITDREGIQYF
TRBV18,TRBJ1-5,CASSPPGPNQPQHF
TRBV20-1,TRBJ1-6,CSARDSNRDNSPLHF
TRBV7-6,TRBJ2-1,CASSLLLRDEQFF
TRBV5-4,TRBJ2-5,CASSRGTDRGQETQYF
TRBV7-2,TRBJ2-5,CASSSPFVSGGKETQYF
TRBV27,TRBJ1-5,CASSPRDRVHF
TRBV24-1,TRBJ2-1,CATSSAGTGDNEQFF
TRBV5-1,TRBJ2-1,CASGTTGESLNEQFF
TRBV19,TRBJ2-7,CASSKSRGLEQYF
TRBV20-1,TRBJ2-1,CSANPGLAGATYNEQFF
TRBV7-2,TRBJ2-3,CASSISSGRAEDTQYF
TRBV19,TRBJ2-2,CASSSGGLPGELFF
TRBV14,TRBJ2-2,CASSHNRQQSNTGELFF
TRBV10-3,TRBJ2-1,CAISEGVYDNEQFF
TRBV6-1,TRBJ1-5,CASGQGNSNQPQHF
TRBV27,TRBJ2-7,CATSPGTVLYEQYF
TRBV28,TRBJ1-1,CASSSWGNMNTEAFF
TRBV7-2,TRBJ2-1,CASSLGTSGSKGNEQFF
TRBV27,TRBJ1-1,CASSLTGGATEAFF
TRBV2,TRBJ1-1,CASSATGGDEAFF
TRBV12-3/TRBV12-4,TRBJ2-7,CASSPGQGRQYF
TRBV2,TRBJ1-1,CASSSLAGQMNTEAFF